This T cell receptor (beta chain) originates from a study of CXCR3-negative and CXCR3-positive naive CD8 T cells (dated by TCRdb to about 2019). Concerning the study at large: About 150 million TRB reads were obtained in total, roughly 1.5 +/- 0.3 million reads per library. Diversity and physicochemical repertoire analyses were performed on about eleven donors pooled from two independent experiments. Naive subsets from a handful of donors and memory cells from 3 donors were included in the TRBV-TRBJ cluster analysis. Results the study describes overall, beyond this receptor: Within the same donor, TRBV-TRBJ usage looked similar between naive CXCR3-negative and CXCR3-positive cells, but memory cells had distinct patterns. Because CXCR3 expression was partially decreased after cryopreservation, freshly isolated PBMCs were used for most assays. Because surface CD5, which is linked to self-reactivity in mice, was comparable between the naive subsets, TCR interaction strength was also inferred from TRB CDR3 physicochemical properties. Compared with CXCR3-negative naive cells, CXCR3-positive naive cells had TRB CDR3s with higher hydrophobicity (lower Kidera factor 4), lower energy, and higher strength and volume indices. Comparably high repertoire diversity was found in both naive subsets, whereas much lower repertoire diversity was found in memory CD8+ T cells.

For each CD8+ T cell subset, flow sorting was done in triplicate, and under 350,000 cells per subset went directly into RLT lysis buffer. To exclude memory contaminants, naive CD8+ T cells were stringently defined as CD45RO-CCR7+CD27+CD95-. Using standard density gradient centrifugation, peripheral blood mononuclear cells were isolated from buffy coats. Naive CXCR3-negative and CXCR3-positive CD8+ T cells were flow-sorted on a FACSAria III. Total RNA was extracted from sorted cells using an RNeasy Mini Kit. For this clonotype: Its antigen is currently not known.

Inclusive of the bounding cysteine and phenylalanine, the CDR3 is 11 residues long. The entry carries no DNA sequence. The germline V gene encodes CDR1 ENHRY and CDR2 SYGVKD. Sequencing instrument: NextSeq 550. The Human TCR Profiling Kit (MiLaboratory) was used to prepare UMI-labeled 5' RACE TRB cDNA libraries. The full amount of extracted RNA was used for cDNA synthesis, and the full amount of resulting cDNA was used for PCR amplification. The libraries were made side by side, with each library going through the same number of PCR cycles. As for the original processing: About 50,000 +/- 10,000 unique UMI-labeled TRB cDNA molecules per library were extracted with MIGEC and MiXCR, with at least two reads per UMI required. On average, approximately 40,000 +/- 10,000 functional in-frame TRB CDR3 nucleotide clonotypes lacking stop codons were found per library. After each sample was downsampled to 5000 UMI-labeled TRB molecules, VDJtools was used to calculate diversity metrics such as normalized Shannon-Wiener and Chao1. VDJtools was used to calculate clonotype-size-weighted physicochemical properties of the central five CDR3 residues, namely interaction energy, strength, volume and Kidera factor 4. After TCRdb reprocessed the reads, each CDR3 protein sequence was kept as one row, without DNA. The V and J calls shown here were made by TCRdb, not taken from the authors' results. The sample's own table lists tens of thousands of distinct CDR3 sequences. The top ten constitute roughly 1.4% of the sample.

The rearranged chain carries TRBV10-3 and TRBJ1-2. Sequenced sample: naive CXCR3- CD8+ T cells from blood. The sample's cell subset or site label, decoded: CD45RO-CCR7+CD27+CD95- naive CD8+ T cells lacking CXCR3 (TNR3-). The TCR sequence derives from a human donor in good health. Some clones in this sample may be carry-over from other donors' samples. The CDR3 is CAISEGLGYTF.